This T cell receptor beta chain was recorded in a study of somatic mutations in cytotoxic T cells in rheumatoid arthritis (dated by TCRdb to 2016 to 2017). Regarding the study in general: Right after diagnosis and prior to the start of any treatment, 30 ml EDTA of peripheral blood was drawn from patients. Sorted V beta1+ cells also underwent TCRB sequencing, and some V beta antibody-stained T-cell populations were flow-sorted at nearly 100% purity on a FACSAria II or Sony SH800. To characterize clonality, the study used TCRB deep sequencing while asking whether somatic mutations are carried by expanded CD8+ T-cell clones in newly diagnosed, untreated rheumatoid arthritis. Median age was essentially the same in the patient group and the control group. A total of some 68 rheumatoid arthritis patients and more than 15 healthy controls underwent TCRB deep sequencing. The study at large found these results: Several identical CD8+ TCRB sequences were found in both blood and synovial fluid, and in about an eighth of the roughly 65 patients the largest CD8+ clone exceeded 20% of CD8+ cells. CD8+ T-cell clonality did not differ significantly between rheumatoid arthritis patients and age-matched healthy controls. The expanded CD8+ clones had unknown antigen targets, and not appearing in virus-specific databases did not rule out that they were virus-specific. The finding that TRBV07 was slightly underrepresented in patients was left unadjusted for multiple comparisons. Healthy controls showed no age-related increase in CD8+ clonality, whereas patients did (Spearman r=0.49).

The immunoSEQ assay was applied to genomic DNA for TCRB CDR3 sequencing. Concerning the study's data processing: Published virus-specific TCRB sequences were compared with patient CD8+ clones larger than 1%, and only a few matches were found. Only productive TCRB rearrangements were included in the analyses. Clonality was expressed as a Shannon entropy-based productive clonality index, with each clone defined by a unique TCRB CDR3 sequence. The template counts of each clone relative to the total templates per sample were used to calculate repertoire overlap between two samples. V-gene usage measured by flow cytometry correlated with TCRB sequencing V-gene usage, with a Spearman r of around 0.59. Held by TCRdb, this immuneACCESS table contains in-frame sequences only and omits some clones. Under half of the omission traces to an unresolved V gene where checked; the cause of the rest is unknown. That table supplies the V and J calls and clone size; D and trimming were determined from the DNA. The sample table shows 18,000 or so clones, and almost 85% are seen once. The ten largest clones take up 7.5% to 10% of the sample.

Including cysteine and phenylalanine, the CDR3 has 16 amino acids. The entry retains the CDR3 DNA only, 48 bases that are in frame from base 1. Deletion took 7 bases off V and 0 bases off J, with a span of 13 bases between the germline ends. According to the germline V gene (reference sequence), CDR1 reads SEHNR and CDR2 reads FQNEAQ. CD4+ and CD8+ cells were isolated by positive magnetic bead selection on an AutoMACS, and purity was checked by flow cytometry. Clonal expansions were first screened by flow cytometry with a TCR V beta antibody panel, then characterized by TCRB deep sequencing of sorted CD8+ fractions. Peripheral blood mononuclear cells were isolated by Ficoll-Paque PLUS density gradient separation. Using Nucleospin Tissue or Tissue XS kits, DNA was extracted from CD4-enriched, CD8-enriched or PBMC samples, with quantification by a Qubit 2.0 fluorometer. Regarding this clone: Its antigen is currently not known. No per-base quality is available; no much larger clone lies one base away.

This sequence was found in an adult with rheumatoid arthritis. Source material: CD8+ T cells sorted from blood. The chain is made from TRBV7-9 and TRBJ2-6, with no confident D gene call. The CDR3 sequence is CASKGALSSGANVLTF. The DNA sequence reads TGTGCCAGCAAGGGTGCTCTCTCCTCTGGGGCCAACGTCCTGACTTTC. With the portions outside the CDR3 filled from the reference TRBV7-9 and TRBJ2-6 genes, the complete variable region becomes DTGVSQNPRHKITKRGQNVTFRCDPISEHNRLYWYRQTLGQGPEFLTYFQNEAQLEKSRLLSDRFSAERPKGSFSTLEIQRTEQGDSAMYLCASKGALSSGANVLTFGAGSRLTVL.